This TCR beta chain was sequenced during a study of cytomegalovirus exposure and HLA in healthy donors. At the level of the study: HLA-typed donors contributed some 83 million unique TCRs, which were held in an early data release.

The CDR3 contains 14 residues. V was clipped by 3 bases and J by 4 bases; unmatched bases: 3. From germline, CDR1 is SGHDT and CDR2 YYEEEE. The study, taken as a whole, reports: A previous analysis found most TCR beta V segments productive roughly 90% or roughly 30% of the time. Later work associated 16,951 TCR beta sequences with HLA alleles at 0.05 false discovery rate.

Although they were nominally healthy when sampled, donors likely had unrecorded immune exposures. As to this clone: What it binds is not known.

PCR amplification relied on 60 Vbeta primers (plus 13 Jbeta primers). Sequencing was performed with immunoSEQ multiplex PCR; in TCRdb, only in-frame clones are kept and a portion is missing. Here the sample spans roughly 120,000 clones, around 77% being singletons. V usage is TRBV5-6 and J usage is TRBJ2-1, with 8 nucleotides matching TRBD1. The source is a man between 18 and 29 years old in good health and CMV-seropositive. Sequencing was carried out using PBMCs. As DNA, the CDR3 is TGTGCCAGCAGCTCCGGACAGGGATACAATGAGCAGTTCTTC. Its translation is CASSSGQGYNEQFF.